This T cell receptor beta chain was identified during a study of cytomegalovirus exposure and HLA in healthy donors. A remark on this clone: Antigen specificity is unknown.

Trimming stripped 0 bases from V and 11 bases from J, with 17 bases between. There are 15 residues in the CDR3. Per germline, CDR1 LNHNV and CDR2 YYDKDF (reference sequence). Study results and limitations: Cytomegalovirus-associated TCR beta chains were listed, numbering some 150. Later analysis associated a missense DCLRE1C variant with TCR beta V- and J-gene trimming.

PCR primers comprised 60 Vbeta and 13 Jbeta primers. Generated by immunoSEQ multiplex PCR, the TCRdb table keeps only in-frame clones and is missing some. Seen here are 90,000 or so clones, 75% to 85% observed once, and the top ten hold about 3.7%. Whereas donors were nominally healthy upon sampling, unrecorded immune exposures were probable. The chain uses TRBV15 and TRBJ1-5; possible D gene TRBD1, 5 bases. The origin of this receptor is a man younger than 45 in good health and CMV-seropositive. The specimen was PBMCs. CDR3 region: CATSRDAQGGRAQHF. The CDR3 DNA sequence: TGTGCCACCAGCAGAGATGCCCAGGGTGGCCGGGCCCAGCATTTT.